This TCR beta chain was captured by sequencing in a study of tumour-infiltrating T cells in Burkitt lymphoma. The protocol was immunoSEQ multiplex PCR, while the TCRdb copy is restricted to in-frame clones and leaves out a portion. Of tens of thousands of clones in the sample, less than 35% were seen once. Trimming took 4 bases from V and 3 from J; bases not matched to a gene: 14. This CDR3 has 17 amino acids. Germline V gene data show CDR1 as SGHRS and CDR2 as YFSETQ. Input material: tumor tissue. The source is a human donor with Burkitt lymphoma. The chain uses TRBV5-1 and TRBJ2-7; 9 nucleotides align to TRBD2. The CDR3: CASSLTLSSGTFYEQYF. DNA of the CDR3: TGCGCCAGCAGCCTAACATTATCTAGCGGGACTTTCTACGAGCAGTACTTC.